This T cell receptor (beta chain) was identified during a study of cytomegalovirus exposure and HLA in healthy donors. PCR involved 60 Vbeta and 13 Jbeta primers. Using immunoSEQ multiplex PCR, the repertoire was profiled, and TCRdb retains in-frame clones only, with some absent. The table includes about 40,000 clones, 45% to 65% detected once. A remark on this clone: Antigen specificity is unknown. A read error may produce the germline difference seen at one junction end.

Germline V CDR1 and CDR2: SSHAT, FNYEAQ (reference sequence). This CDR3 has 13 residues. Findings of the study overall: In a later analysis, the majority of CMV-associated beta chains seemingly showed HLA restriction. Researchers had no immune exposure information except CMV serostatus available. It was assumed in the presence/absence analyses that sequencing depth was roughly uniform across donors. With DRB1 most and HLA-C fewest, TCR association rates differed between HLA loci in a later analysis.

V gene TRBV7-7 combines with J gene TRBJ1-1; D is perhaps TRBD1 (5 bases). This receptor was obtained from a human donor in good health. The sequencing input was PBMCs. The CDR3 is CASSPGPQGKAFF. The CDR3 bases are TGTGCTAGCAGTCCGGGCCCCCAGGGTAAAGCTTTCTTT. Full variable domain (rest looked up from reference TRBV7-7 and TRBJ1-1): GAGVSQSPRYKVTKRGQDVTLRCDPISSHATLYWYQQALGQGPEFLTYFNYEAQPDKSGLPSDRFSAERPEGSISTLTIQRTEQRDSAMYRCASSPGPQGKAFFGQGTRLTVV.